A single TCR beta chain is shown here with its context. No antigen is known for it. MiXCR was run by TCRdb on the 5' RACE reads, yielding one entry per CDR3 protein. The sample has about 82,000 distinct CDR3 sequences, about 13% seen once. This record belongs to a study of T-cell memory formation after mild COVID-19. Whole-study results and caveats: Mainly CM and EM harbored the contracting CD4+ clones; mainly EMRA harbored the CD8+ ones. Clones that shrank (day 15 to 85) were balanced CD4/CD8, whereas later expanders leaned CD4+.

Sequencing was done on a sample of PBMCs or a T cell subset sorted from them (not recorded which). The TCR comes from a young man who had mild COVID-19 (a few samples of this study predate the infection). Cell type and time point are not known.

As DNA, the CDR3 is TGTGCCAGCAGCTTAGACTCAAGCACCGGGGAGCTGTTTTTT. Translating it yields CASSLDSSTGELFF. This sequence joins TRBV7-2 and TRBJ2-2; D unclear. The germline V and J ends were trimmed by 1 base and 4 bases, with 7 bases remaining between them. CDR3 length: 14 residues. In germline, CDR1 is SGHTA, CDR2 FQGNSA.